The 13 T cell receptor beta chains presented below share a single source sample, sequenced in a study of long-term antiretroviral therapy in people with HIV. Assay version v3.0 of immunoSEQ was used, and it was run at survey level. Method: immunoSEQ multiplex PCR; TCRdb's copy keeps in-frame clones and lacks some. The data show roughly 25,000 clones, roughly 80% seen once. The sample consisted of unsorted PBMCs, taken 1.1 years before starting antiretroviral therapy. Receptors originate from a woman aged 25 to 39 with HIV.

The genes are TRBV6-6 and TRBJ1-2; no definite D call. The germline CDR1 and CDR2 sequences are MNHNY and SVGAGI (reference sequence). The CDR3 is 11 residues long. The germline V and J ends were trimmed by 6 bases and 6 bases, with 8 bases remaining between them. The CDR3 DNA reads TGTGCCAGCAGCCCAAGAAATGGCTACACCTTC. This sequence encodes CASSPRNGYTF.

This sequence joins TRBV30 and TRBJ1-5; maybe TRBD1 (6 bases). Germline V gene data show CDR1 as GTSNPN and CDR2 as SVGIG (reference sequence). The CDR3 runs 13 residues. Trimming took 1 base from V and 7 from J, leaving 11 bases between them. The DNA of the CDR3 is TGTGCCTGGAGTGACAGGGAGGGACAGCCCCAGCATTTT. Its translation: CAWSDREGQPQHF.

The V gene is TRBV27, the J gene TRBJ2-1, with D unclear. The germline V gene has CDR1 MNHEY and CDR2 SMNVEV (reference sequence). V lost 3 bases to trimming and J lost 6 bases, with 9 bases between them. CDR3 length: 13 amino acids. The CDR3: CASSFQTSNEQFF. The DNA for the CDR3 is TGTGCCAGCAGTTTCCAAACGTCCAATGAGCAGTTCTTC.

This chain uses TRBV6-1 with TRBJ2-3, with D perhaps given as TRBD1 or TRBD2 (7 bases each). This CDR3 spans 15 amino acids. Germline CDR1 reads MNHNS; CDR2 reads SASEGT. The ends were cut back, 7 bases at V and 4 bases at J, with 18 bases in the middle. Written as DNA, the CDR3 is TGTGCCAGCAACCCCAGACAGGGACTATCAGATACGCAGTATTTT. Translation: CASNPRQGLSDTQYF.

V gene TRBV29-1 combines with J gene TRBJ2-1, with 13 bases fitting TRBD2. This CDR3 is 15 amino acids long. Germline assignment: CDR1 SQVTM and CDR2 ANQGSEA. Germline trimming cut 6 bases from V and 4 bases from J; bases unmatched to any gene: 6. CDR3: CSVSLAGGRYNEQFF. The DNA for the CDR3 is TGCAGCGTCTCACTAGCGGGGGGGCGGTACAATGAGCAGTTCTTC.

The chain uses TRBV7-9 and TRBJ1-1; the D gene is possibly TRBD1 (5 bases). V shed 2 bases and J shed 5 bases, with 12 bases lying between them. Germline assignment: CDR1 SEHNR and CDR2 FQNEAQ (reference sequence). This CDR3 is 14 amino acids long. The CDR3 DNA sequence: TGTGCCAGCAGCTTAAAAGGGGATAGAACTGAAGCTTTCTTT. It encodes CASSLKGDRTEAFF.

This chain connects TRBV11-2 to TRBJ2-7, with 7 bases matching TRBD2. Looked up from germline, CDR1 is SGHAT and CDR2 is FQNNGV. Germline trimming cut 2 bases from V and 2 bases from J; bases unmatched to any gene: 3. The CDR3 has 14 residues. CDR3 sequence (DNA): TGTGCCAGCAGCTTAAGCGGGATTCCCTACGAGCAGTACGTC. Translation: CASSLSGIPYEQYV.

This CDR3 is CASSLFHEQFF. The CDR3 DNA follows: TGTGCCAGCAGCTTATTTCATGAGCAGTTCTTC. The rearrangement joins TRBV5-6 to TRBJ2-1; D remains ambiguous. The CDR3 length is 11 residues. Germline V lookup: CDR1 SGHDT, CDR2 YYEEEE. The ends were cut back, 2 bases at V and 8 bases at J, with 5 bases in the middle.

The chain is built from TRBV29-1 and TRBJ1-2; a possible D gene is TRBD1 (5 bases). The CDR3 totals 14 residues. The V end lost 3 bases, the J end lost 3 bases, and 14 bases lay between the germline ends. CDR1 SQVTM and CDR2 ANQGSEA come from the germline V gene. The CDR3 DNA follows: TGCAGCGTTGATGGGGGGGGAACCTACTATGGCTACACCTTC. Protein sequence: CSVDGGGTYYGYTF.

V usage is TRBV6-5 and J usage is TRBJ2-1; 7 nucleotides agree with TRBD1. Germline V gene lookup returns CDR1 MNHEY and CDR2 SVGAGI. V shed 6 bases, J shed 14 bases, and the junction held 13 bases outside the gene matches. The CDR3 has 13 amino acids. The CDR3 sequence is CASRRPGQVGEFF. CDR3 DNA sequence: TGTGCCAGCAGACGACCCGGACAGGTCGGTGAGTTCTTC.

This clone was seen once. V is TRBV5-5 and J is TRBJ2-7; D ambiguous. The germline gives CDR1 SGHKS, CDR2 YYEKEE (reference sequence). This CDR3 has 12 residues. The V end lost 0 bases, the J end lost 4 bases, and 5 bases lay between the germline ends. CDR3 DNA: TGTGCCAGCAGCTTGGTGGGATACGAGCAGTACGTC. Amino acid sequence: CASSLVGYEQYV.

This clone was counted between two and nine times. This chain joins TRBV15 and TRBJ1-2, with D possibly matching TRBD1 (6 bases). The germline V gene encodes CDR1 LNHNV and CDR2 YYDKDF (reference sequence). Trimming cost V 3 bases and J 8 bases, with 16 bases left between them. The CDR3 length is 14 residues. CDR3 coding DNA: TGTGCCACCAGCAGTCCGAACAGGGCGGCCGGCTACACCTTC. Its translation is CATSSPNRAAGYTF.

The chain is built from TRBV9 and TRBJ2-7; 7 nucleotides line up with TRBD2. J was trimmed by 7 bases and V by 4 bases; bases with no gene match: 14. The germline gives CDR1 SGDLS, CDR2 YYNGEE. The CDR3 has 15 residues. CDR3 loop: CASSPQLRGAGEQYF. In DNA form, the CDR3 reads TGTGCCAGCAGCCCCCAACTCCGGGGAGCGGGAGAGCAGTACTTC.